This T cell receptor (beta chain) was found in a study of shared clonotypes between healthy human individuals (TCRdb year 2020). As for the study more broadly: The cohort included a few men and a couple of women between 18 and 49 years of age. For each donor, three plates each were used for CD4 naive and CD4 memory, two plates were used for CD8 naive, and one plate was used for CD8 memory. Blood TCR repertoires of a handful of healthy adults were deeply sequenced to estimate repertoire size and the extent of clonotype sharing between individuals. Libraries were prepared and TCR repertoires were sequenced by different laboratories using diverse techniques, in order to increase sequencing depth and limit assay-specific biases. Each donor's leukapheresis produced roughly between roughly 0.85 and 9.5 billion PBMCs. General study outcomes and caveats: Larger estimated clonotype richness was generally found for naive subsets than for memory subsets. The small number of donors limited the genetic and exposure-history diversity represented. Compared with non-shared clonotypes, the clonotypes found in all four sorted-subset donors had higher generation probabilities. Incomplete sequencing was indicated by rarefaction of sorted-subset datasets, despite the large sequencing depth. Sampling was limited to blood, and TCR repertoires in tissue likely differ from TCR repertoires in blood. Pairwise subsampling led to the expectation that sequencing depth would affect the degree of clonotype sharing among donors. About 5% of naive CD4, 3% to 3.5% of naive CD8, roughly 2.5% of memory CD4, and about 0.4% of memory CD8 clonotypes were shared across a handful of donors.

CDR1 SGHVS and CDR2 FNYEAQ were looked up in the germline V gene. Clipping removes 8 bases from V and 3 bases from J, with 10 as the unmatched junction base count. Its CDR3 holds 14 amino acids, cysteine through phenylalanine. Kept here is only the CDR3 DNA, which spans 42 bases and is read in frame from base 1. Using the deep immunoSEQ assay, TCR CDR3 regions were amplified from genomic DNA by multiplex PCR. Extracted genomic DNA from each cell subset was spread evenly across all wells of several immunoSEQ 96-well plates, with each plate serving as a replicate. For sorted subsets, each replicate PCR was loaded with approximately 190 ng genomic DNA, equivalent to 25,000 to 30,000 T cell genomes. Purified libraries were quantified with a Qubit 3.0 fluorometer, sized on a Bioanalyzer 2100, and re-quantified with the KAPA Library Quantification kit. Every immunoSEQ 96-well plate was sequenced on a dedicated single-read 150-cycle Illumina NextSeq 550 flow cell. The authors' analysis ran thus. Because the immunoSEQ output included only junctional sequences and no quality scores, the filtering could not be the same as the filtering used for full-length reads. Sequences were annotated with PyIR, a Python wrapper for IgBLAST v1.9, using IMGT germline references to assign V/J genes and CDR3. Reads were removed for weak V/J assignments (E-value above 1e-6), missing CDR3, stop codons, out-of-frame junctions, or ambiguous translated residues. V3J clonotypes were defined by identical inferred V gene, J gene, and CDR3 amino acid sequence. To compute the percentage overlap between repertoires, the number of shared unique clonotypes was divided by the size of the smaller repertoire. Richness of each repertoire was evaluated using RTK rarefaction, the Chao1 estimator, and Recon v2.1 estimates of unobserved clonotypes. Generation probabilities were computed with OLGA for all TCRbeta clonotypes obtained by the gDNA method from a few donors. TCRdb re-hosts the immuneACCESS table, in-frame sequences only. Its copies lack some clones; in the studies checked, an unresolved V gene accounts for under half of them, and the cause for the rest is not known. That table is the source of V, J and clone size, and D and trimming were worked out from the DNA. The sample yields about 1.1 million clones; roughly 80% were counted once. The ten largest clones represent about 0.89% of the sample.

Turning to this clone: The antigen this receptor binds is unknown. The input lacks base qualities; no much larger clone sits a single base away.

Healthy HIV-negative adults with no recently reported acute infections or vaccinations were included as donors. Every donor was a Caucasian adult living in Nashville, Tennessee, USA. CD4+ T cells were enriched through magnetic negative selection, after which naive cells were positively selected on CD45RA and the remaining negative fraction served as the memory subset. After blood collection by leukapheresis, PBMCs were isolated using Ficoll-Histopaque density gradient centrifugation and then cryopreserved in the vapor phase of liquid nitrogen. Analytical flow cytometry was used to check the purity and quantity of every magnetically sorted T cell population. Genomic DNA was isolated from each sorted fraction and quantified by UV absorbance on a Nanodrop 2000c.

Sequencing input: memory CD4+ T cells from PBMCs. In the paper's terms, the cell subset or site label means: CD45RA-negative fraction. This TCR was sampled from a young man in good health. Some clones in this sample may be carry-over from other donors' samples. The chain was built from TRBV7-6 and TRBJ2-7, with 7 middle bases fitting TRBD1. The CDR3 reads CASARGYTGYEQYF. The nucleotides read TGTGCCAGCGCCAGGGGGTACACGGGCTACGAGCAGTACTTC.